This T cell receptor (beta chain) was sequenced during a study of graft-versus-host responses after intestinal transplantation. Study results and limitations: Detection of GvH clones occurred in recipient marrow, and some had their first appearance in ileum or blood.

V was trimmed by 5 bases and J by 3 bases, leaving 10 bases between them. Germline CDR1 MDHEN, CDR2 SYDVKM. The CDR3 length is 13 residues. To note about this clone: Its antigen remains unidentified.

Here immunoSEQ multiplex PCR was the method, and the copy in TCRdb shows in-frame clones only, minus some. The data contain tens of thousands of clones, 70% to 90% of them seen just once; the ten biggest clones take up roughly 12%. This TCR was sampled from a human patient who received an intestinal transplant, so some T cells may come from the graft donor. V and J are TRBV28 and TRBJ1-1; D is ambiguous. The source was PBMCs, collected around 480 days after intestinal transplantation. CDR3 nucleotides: TGTGCCAGCAGTCCGACATTTTACACTGAAGCTTTCTTT. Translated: CASSPTFYTEAFF.